The next 32 T cell receptor beta chains were all read from a single sample in a study of blood T cell repertoires in COVID-19. Profiling relied on immunoSEQ multiplex PCR, and the TCRdb table lists in-frame clones only, not all of them. The sample records roughly 190,000 clones, around 84% being singletons. The material sequenced was peripheral blood. These receptors came from a woman between 65 and 79 years old with COVID-19, enrolled during active disease.

The J gene is TRBJ2-1, the V gene TRBV6-2 or TRBV6-3; 8 bases are shared with TRBD2. This CDR3 has 20 amino acids. V was pared by 7 bases and J by 0 bases, with 20 bases of the junction left unmatched. Germline CDR1 MNHEY, CDR2 SVGEGT. CDR3 residues: CASTPPLLAGGSRSYNEQFF. The CDR3 DNA is TGTGCCAGCACCCCCCCTTTACTGGCGGGAGGATCCCGCTCCTACAATGAGCAGTTCTTC.

This clone was recorded only once. J is TRBJ1-1 and V is TRBV7-3; D uncertain. In germline, CDR1 is SGHTA, CDR2 FQGTGA. Trimming stripped 7 bases from V and 6 bases from J, with 21 bases between. The CDR3 length is 15 residues. The CDR3 protein is CASTLDNLEAAEAFF. In nucleotides, the CDR3 is TGTGCCAGCACTCTAGATAATCTGGAAGCCGCTGAAGCTTTCTTT.

The J gene is TRBJ1-1, the V gene TRBV18, with D uncertain. The CDR3 extends over 13 amino acids. CDR1 is KGHSH, CDR2 LQKENI, per germline. V lost 6 bases and J 11 bases, leaving 19 bases between the germline ends. The CDR3 protein is CASSSSREAMAFF. The CDR3 DNA follows: TGTGCCAGCTCTTCATCGCGGGAAGCAATGGCTTTCTTT.

The chain uses TRBV6-5 and TRBJ2-3, with 8 positions matching TRBD2. With V trimmed by 4 bases and J by 4 bases, 10 bases remained unmatched. The CDR3 runs 16 residues. Germline CDR1 reads MNHEY; CDR2 reads SVGAGI. The CDR3 sequence is CASSSQIAGRADTQYF. CDR3 in DNA: TGTGCCAGCAGTTCGCAAATAGCGGGGAGAGCAGATACGCAGTATTTT.

This clone was seen more than once but under ten times. This chain connects TRBV4-2 to TRBJ1-1; TRBD1 aligns across 8 bases. After removal of 1 base from V and 11 bases from J, the junction contained 9 bases not matched to a gene. The CDR3 totals 14 residues. Germline assignment: CDR1 LGHNA and CDR2 YNFKEQ. As DNA, the CDR3 is TGTGCCAGCAGCCAAGGGCAGGGGGCGCGAATGGCTTTCTTT. It is translated as CASSQGQGARMAFF.

The rearrangement joins TRBV4-2 to TRBJ1-4, with D hard to call. The CDR3 has 16 amino acids. In germline, CDR1 is LGHNA, CDR2 YNFKEQ. Trimming removed 0 bases at V and 2 bases at J, with 10 bases between. The CDR3 protein is CASSQESGPTNEKLFF. The CDR3 DNA is TGTGCCAGCAGCCAAGAAAGCGGGCCCACTAATGAAAAACTGTTTTTT.

The rearrangement links TRBV19 to TRBJ2-7; unclear D gene. This CDR3 region has 13 residues. V was trimmed by 1 base and J by 2 bases, leaving 6 bases between them. From germline, CDR1 is LNHDA and CDR2 SQIVND (reference sequence). The CDR3 protein is CASSIGSTYEQYF. In nucleotides, the CDR3 is TGTGCCAGTAGTATAGGCAGTACCTACGAGCAGTACTTC.

This chain connects TRBV19 to TRBJ1-1, with D maybe TRBD1 (5 bases). Germline CDR1 reads LNHDA; CDR2 reads SQIVND (reference sequence). The V end lost 3 bases, the J end lost 10 bases, and 12 bases lay between the germline ends. The CDR3 consists of 12 residues. CDR3 region: CASSIVGGGAFF. DNA of the CDR3: TGTGCCAGTAGTATCGTTGGGGGGGGAGCTTTCTTT.

The V and J genes are TRBV30 and TRBJ1-1; possible D gene TRBD1, 6 bases. V was trimmed by 4 bases and J by 0 bases, leaving 15 bases between them. Germline V gene lookup returns CDR1 GTSNPN and CDR2 SVGIG (reference sequence). The CDR3 loop spans 15 amino acids. This chain's CDR3 is CAWTRFGQMNTEAFF. CDR3 sequence (DNA): TGTGCCTGGACCCGGTTCGGACAGATGAACACTGAAGCTTTCTTT.

V and J are TRBV3-1 (or the pseudogene TRBV3-2) and TRBJ1-2, with D tentatively TRBD1 (5 bases). The germline V gene encodes CDR1 LGHDT and CDR2 YNNKEL (reference sequence). This CDR3 comprises 13 residues. V was cut by 2 bases and J by 8 bases, with 12 bases left in between. This CDR3 is CASSQRGADGYTF. CDR3 nucleotide sequence: TGTGCCAGCAGCCAAAGGGGCGCGGACGGCTACACCTTC.

The chain recombines TRBV6-1 with TRBJ2-2, with 8 bases identical to TRBD1. Germline V gene data show CDR1 as MNHNS and CDR2 as SASEGT. The CDR3 totals 15 residues. J gave up 8 bases and V 3 bases, and 8 bases lay outside the gene matches. CDR3 DNA: TGTGCCAGCAGTGAGCAGGGGGCCGCCCCTGGGGAGCTGTTTTTT. Translating gives CASSEQGAAPGELFF.

V and J are TRBV6-5 and TRBJ2-7; possibly TRBD1 for D (6 bases). The ends were cut back, 11 bases at V and 2 bases at J, with 16 bases in the middle. CDR3 size: 13 residues. The germline V gene encodes CDR1 MNHEY and CDR2 SVGAGI. The CDR3 DNA is TGTGCCTCAGGTCAGGGGCCCCCCTACGAGCAGTACGTC. Its translation is CASGQGPPYEQYV.

The CDR3 protein is CASSAGLPLLFF. The CDR3 bases are TGTGCCAGTAGTGCAGGACTACCACTCCTGTTCTTC. The genes are TRBV19 and TRBJ2-1; a possible D gene is TRBD2 (6 bases). CDR3 length: 12 residues. V shed 5 bases and J shed 15 bases, with 17 bases lying between them. Looked up from germline, CDR1 is LNHDA and CDR2 is SQIVND (reference sequence).

V gene TRBV10-3 combines with J gene TRBJ1-1; possibly TRBD1 for D (6 bases). V lost 6 bases, J lost 0 bases, and 14 bases lay in between. This CDR3 comprises 15 residues. The germline V gene has CDR1 ENHRY and CDR2 SYGVKD. The CDR3 coding sequence is TGTGCCATCAGATCTACAGGGTCGGTGAACACTGAAGCTTTCTTT. Amino acid sequence: CAIRSTGSVNTEAFF.

This chain connects TRBV6-5 to TRBJ1-5; tentatively, D is TRBD1 (5 bases). The germline CDR1 and CDR2 sequences are MNHEY and SVGAGI. Trimming stripped 6 bases from V and 4 bases from J, with 13 bases between. The CDR3 is 14 residues long. The CDR3 sequence: CASRSGTLNQPQHF. The CDR3 bases are TGTGCCAGCAGATCCGGGACTCTGAATCAGCCCCAGCATTTT.

The CDR3 region is CASIPPGAGELFF. CDR3 DNA sequence: TGCGCCAGCATACCCCCGGGGGCCGGGGAGCTGTTTTTT. V and J are TRBV5-1 and TRBJ2-2, with a weak D call TRBD2 (6 bases). Germline V CDR1 and CDR2: SGHRS, YFSETQ. The CDR3 extends over 13 amino acids. Trimming took 6 bases from V and 6 from J, leaving 12 bases between them. The full variable domain, with the rest looked up from reference TRBV5-1 and TRBJ2-2, is KAGVTQTPRYLIKTRGQQVTLSCSPISGHRSVSWYQQTPGQGLQFLFEYFSETQRNKGNFPGRFSGRQFSNSRSEMNVSTLELGDSALYLCASIPPGAGELFFGEGSRLTVL.

This chain joins TRBV5-8 and TRBJ1-6; D gene uncertain. Trimming took 0 bases from V and 9 from J, leaving 7 bases between them. Germline CDR1 reads SGHTS; CDR2 reads YDEGEE. This CDR3 has 13 residues. The CDR3 DNA sequence: TGTGCCAGCAGCTTGGGAGGCCCTTCACCCCTCCACTTT. This encodes CASSLGGPSPLHF. Combining the CDR3 with reference TRBV5-8 and TRBJ1-6 gives the whole variable domain EAGVTQSPTHLIKTRGQQATLRCSPISGHTSVYWYQQALGLGLQFLLWYDEGEERNRGNFPPRFSGRQFPNYSSELNVNALELEDSALYLCASSLGGPSPLHFGNGTRLTVT.

The V gene is TRBV6-5, the J gene TRBJ2-2; 9 bases are shared with TRBD1. Germline assignment: CDR1 MNHEY and CDR2 SVGAGI. The ends lost 6 bases at V and 0 bases at J; junction bases unmatched: 2. The CDR3 runs to 15 residues. The CDR3 DNA sequence: TGTGCCAGCAGACAGGGGGCTTCGAACACCGGGGAGCTGTTTTTT. This gives the protein CASRQGASNTGELFF.

The chain links TRBV6-1 to TRBJ2-7; no firm D call. The CDR3 has 13 amino acids. The germline V gene encodes CDR1 MNHNS and CDR2 SASEGT. V was trimmed by 0 bases and J by 3 bases, leaving 6 bases between them. CDR3 DNA: TGTGCCAGCAGTGAAGCTCCCCACTACGAGCAGTACTTC. Residues: CASSEAPHYEQYF.

CDR3 sequence reads: CASSVGPGMNTEAFF. CDR3 DNA sequence: TGTGCCAGCAGCGTAGGTCCAGGAATGAACACTGAAGCTTTCTTT. The chain carries TRBV9 and TRBJ1-1; D is undetermined. Germline values: CDR1 SGDLS, CDR2 YYNGEE. The CDR3 contains 15 residues. V was shortened by 0 bases and J by 0 bases, with 9 bases between the two germline ends.

The CDR3 nucleotides read TGTGCCAGCAGCTTAGGGGGGACAGTGGCAGATACGCAGTATTTT. It translates to CASSLGGTVADTQYF. The chain links TRBV7-2 to TRBJ2-3; 7 nucleotides align to TRBD1. V was pared by 1 base and J by 4 bases, with 5 bases of the junction left unmatched. CDR3 length: 15 amino acids. Per germline, CDR1 SGHTA and CDR2 FQGNSA.

As DNA, the CDR3 is TGTGCCAGCTGGAGCGGAAACACAGATACGCAGTATTTT. Protein: CASWSGNTDTQYF. The chain employs TRBV2 and TRBJ2-3; D might be TRBD2 (5 bases). This CDR3 has 13 amino acids. CDR1 and CDR2 (germline): SNHLY, FYNNEI. Trimming removed 8 bases from V and 2 bases from J, with 11 bases in between.

The chain employs TRBV5-6 and TRBJ1-1; 7 bases align to TRBD1. Per the germline V gene, CDR1 is SGHDT and CDR2 is YYEEEE. V dropped 4 bases and J dropped 5; count of bases not matched to a gene: 8. This CDR3 spans 14 amino acids. CDR3 residues: CASSNDRVGTEAFF. The CDR3 DNA reads TGTGCCAGCAGCAACGACAGGGTGGGGACTGAAGCTTTCTTT.

The J gene is TRBJ1-5, the V gene TRBV2; 9 bases align to TRBD1. The CDR3 has 14 amino acids. Germline assignment: CDR1 SNHLY and CDR2 FYNNEI. Losses at the gene ends were 8 bases for V and 5 bases for J; bases not matched to a gene: 7. The CDR3: CASAYRTGDQPQHF. CDR3 DNA sequence: TGTGCCAGCGCCTATAGGACAGGGGATCAGCCCCAGCATTTT.

This clone has a handful of counts. This chain connects TRBV5-1 to TRBJ1-6; no definite D call. The germline V gene encodes CDR1 SGHRS and CDR2 YFSETQ. The CDR3 consists of 14 residues. With 1 base removed from V and 5 bases from J, the gap between germline ends came to 7 bases. DNA for the CDR3: TGCGCCAGCAGCTTGTTACAAAATAATTCACCCCTCCACTTT. Its translation is CASSLLQNNSPLHF.

This clone has a handful of counts. The chain combines TRBV5-5 with TRBJ1-6, with D unclear. V was clipped by 1 base and J by 10 bases, with 15 bases between them. Germline V lookup: CDR1 SGHKS, CDR2 YYEKEE (reference sequence). There are 15 residues in the CDR3. CDR3 nucleotides: TGTGCCAGCAGCTTGTTCGCGGGTCCGGACTCACCCCTCCACTTT. It codes for CASSLFAGPDSPLHF.

The V and J genes are TRBV29-1 and TRBJ2-5; D is ambiguous. Trimming took off 3 bases at V and 4 bases at J, with 9 bases between the two ends. In germline, CDR1 is SQVTM, CDR2 ANQGSEA. The CDR3 contains 12 residues. The CDR3 nucleotides read TGCAGCGTTGAGTCTTCCGGAGAGACCCAGTACTTC. It is translated as CSVESSGETQYF.

This clone was observed a single time. This chain uses TRBV5-5 with TRBJ2-5, with a tentative D call TRBD2 (5 bases). The CDR3 totals 14 residues. The V and J ends lost 2 bases and 2 bases respectively, with 10 bases between them. Germline CDR1 and CDR2: SGHKS and YYEKEE (reference sequence). Here the CDR3 DNA reads TGTGCCAGCAGCTTCCCTGGAGGACAAGAGACCCAGTACTTC. This encodes CASSFPGGQETQYF.

The chain uses TRBV29-1 and TRBJ1-5, with D possibly TRBD1 on 6 matching bases. V gave up 6 bases and J gave up 5 bases, with 11 bases separating them. Germline V gene lookup returns CDR1 SQVTM and CDR2 ANQGSEA. This CDR3 comprises 12 residues. CDR3 coding DNA: TGCAGCGTCGGGGGGGGGCATCAGCCCCAGCATTTT. Translating gives CSVGGGHQPQHF.

The chain recombines TRBV6-1 with TRBJ1-2, with D unresolved. V was cut by 3 bases and J by 8 bases, with 10 bases left in between. The CDR3 is made up of 12 amino acids. Germline V gene data show CDR1 as MNHNS and CDR2 as SASEGT. The CDR3 DNA reads TGTGCCAGCAGTGACAGCTCGGAGGGCTACACCTTC. Its protein product is CASSDSSEGYTF.

This clone is a singleton in its sample. This rearrangement joins TRBV5-1 to TRBJ1-1; D unresolved. The CDR3 is 15 residues long. Trimming took 0 bases from V and 1 from J, leaving 10 bases between them. Germline V gene sequence: CDR1 SGHRS, CDR2 YFSETQ. This CDR3 reads CASSLGAKRNTEAFF. CDR3 bases: TGCGCCAGCAGCTTGGGGGCGAAAAGGAACACTGAAGCTTTCTTT.

This clone was detected only once. The chain carries TRBV27 and TRBJ1-6; 7 positions agree with TRBD1. Germline V gene sequence: CDR1 MNHEY, CDR2 SMNVEV (reference sequence). J lost 9 bases, V lost 3 bases, and 8 bases had no gene match. The CDR3 loop spans 15 amino acids. CDR3 bases: TGTGCCAGCAGTTTTGACAGGGAGAAGAGTTCACCCCTCCACTTT. Encoded protein: CASSFDREKSSPLHF.